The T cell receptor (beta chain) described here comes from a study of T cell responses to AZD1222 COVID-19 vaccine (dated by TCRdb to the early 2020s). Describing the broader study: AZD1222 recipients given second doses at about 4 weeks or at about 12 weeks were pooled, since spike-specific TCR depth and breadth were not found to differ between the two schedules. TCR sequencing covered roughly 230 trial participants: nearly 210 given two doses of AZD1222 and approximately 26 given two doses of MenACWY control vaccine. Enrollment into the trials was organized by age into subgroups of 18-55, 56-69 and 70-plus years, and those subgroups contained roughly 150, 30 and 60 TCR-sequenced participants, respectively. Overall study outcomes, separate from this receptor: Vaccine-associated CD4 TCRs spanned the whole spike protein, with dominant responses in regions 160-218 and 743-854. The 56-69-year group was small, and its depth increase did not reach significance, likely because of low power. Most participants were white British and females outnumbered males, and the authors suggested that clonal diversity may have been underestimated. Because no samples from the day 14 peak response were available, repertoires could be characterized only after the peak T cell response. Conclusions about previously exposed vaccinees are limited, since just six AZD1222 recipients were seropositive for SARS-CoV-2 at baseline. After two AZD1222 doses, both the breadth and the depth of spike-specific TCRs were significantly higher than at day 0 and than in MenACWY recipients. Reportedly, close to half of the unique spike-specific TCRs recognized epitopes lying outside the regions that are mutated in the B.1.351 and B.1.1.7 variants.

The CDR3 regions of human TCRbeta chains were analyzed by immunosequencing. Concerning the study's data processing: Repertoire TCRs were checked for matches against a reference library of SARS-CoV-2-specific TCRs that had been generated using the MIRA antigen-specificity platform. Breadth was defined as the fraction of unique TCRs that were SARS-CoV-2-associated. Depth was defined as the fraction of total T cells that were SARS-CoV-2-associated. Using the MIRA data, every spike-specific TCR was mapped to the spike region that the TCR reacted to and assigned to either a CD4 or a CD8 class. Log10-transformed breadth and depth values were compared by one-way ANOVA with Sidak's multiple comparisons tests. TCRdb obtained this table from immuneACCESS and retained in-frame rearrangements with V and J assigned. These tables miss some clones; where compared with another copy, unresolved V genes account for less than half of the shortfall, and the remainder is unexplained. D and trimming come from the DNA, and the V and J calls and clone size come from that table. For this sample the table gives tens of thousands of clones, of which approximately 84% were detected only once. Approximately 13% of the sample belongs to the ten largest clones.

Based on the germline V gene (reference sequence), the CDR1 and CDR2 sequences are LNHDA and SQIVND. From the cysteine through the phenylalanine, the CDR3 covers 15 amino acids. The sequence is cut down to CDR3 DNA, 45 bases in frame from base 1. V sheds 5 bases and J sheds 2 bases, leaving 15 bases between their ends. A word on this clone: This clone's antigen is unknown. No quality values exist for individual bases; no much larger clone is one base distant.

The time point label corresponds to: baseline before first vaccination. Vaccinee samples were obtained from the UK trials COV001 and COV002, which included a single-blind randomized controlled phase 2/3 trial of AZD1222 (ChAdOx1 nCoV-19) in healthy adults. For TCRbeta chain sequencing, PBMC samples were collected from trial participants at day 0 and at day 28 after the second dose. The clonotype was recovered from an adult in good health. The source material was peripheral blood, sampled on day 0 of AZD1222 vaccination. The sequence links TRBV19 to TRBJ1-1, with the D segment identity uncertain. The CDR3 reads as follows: CASSGARGINTEAFF. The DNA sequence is TGTGCCAGTAGTGGAGCCCGAGGGATAAACACTGAAGCTTTCTTT.